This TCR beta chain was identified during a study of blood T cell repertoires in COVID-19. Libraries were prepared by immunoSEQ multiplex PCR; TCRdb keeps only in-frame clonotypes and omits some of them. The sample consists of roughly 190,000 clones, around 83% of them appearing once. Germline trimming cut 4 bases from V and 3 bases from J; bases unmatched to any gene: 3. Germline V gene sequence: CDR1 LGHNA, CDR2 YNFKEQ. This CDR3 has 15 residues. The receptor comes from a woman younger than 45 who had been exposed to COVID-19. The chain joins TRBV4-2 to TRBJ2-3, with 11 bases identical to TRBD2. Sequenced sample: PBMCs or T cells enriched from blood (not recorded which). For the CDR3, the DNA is TGTGCCAGCAGCCTAGCGGGGGGGGGTACAGATACGCAGTATTTT. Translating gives CASSLAGGGTDTQYF.